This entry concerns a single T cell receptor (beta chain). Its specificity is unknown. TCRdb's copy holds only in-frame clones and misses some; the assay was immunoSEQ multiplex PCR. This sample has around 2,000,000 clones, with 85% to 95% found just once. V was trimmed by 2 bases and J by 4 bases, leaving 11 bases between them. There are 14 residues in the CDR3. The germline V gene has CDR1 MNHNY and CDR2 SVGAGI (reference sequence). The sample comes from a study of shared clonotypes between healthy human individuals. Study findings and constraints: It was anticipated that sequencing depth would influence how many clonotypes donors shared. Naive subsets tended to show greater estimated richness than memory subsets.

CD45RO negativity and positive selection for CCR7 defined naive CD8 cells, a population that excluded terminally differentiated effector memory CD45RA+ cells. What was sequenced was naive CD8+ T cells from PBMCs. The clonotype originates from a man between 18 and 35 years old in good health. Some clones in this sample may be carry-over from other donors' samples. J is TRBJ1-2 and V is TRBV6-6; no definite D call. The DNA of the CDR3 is TGTGCCAGCAGTTACGCAGGTTCTTCCTATGGCTACACCTTC. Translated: CASSYAGSSYGYTF.